This T cell receptor (beta chain) was identified in a study of shared T cell receptors in the human thymus. This CDR3 spans 14 amino acids. Trimming removed 0 bases from V and 5 bases from J; junction bases left unmatched: 2. Germline V gives CDR1 SGHRS, CDR2 YFSETQ. Only in-frame clones appear in the TCRdb table, and some are missing; sequencing was by immunoSEQ multiplex PCR. The sample holds about 610,000 clones; more than 75% are singletons and the top ten take 0.0095% to 0.013%. The same sample was also studied in work on human thymus T cells. That investigation notes: The thymus tissue came from resections taken during corrective heart surgery. Related research reported highly overlapping thymic repertoires among unrelated individuals.

This chain links TRBV5-1 with TRBJ2-1; 7 bases align to TRBD2. The sequence derives from a boy younger than two with a congenital heart defect. Sequencing was done on a sample of thymocytes. This CDR3 reads CASSLGAGDNEQFF. The CDR3, as DNA: TGCGCCAGCAGCTTGGGGGCGGGGGACAATGAGCAGTTCTTC. Using reference TRBV5-1 and TRBJ2-1 for the parts outside the CDR3, the full variable domain is KAGVTQTPRYLIKTRGQQVTLSCSPISGHRSVSWYQQTPGQGLQFLFEYFSETQRNKGNFPGRFSGRQFSNSRSEMNVSTLELGDSALYLCASSLGAGDNEQFFGPGTRLTVL.